This TCR beta chain was profiled in a study of radiotherapy plus CTLA-4 blockade in lung cancer (dated by TCRdb to the late 2010s). Context from the whole study: Objective responses were observed in roughly a sixth of enrolled patients, and disease control was achieved in roughly 30%. What the study reported, not specific to this receptor: Early dynamic changes in blood T cell clones, together with increased serum interferon-beta after radiation, were reported as the strongest predictors of response. TCR clones derived from tumors expanded in peripheral blood after treatment with radiotherapy and ipilimumab.

Notes on this clone: Its antigen has not been determined. There are no base qualities to consult, and no much larger clone falls within one base.

The protocol used for the library was the immunoSEQ multiplex PCR assay. Imported from immuneACCESS, the table was reduced by TCRdb to in-frame sequences with V and J called. These copies leave out some clones; in studies compared against another copy, an unresolved V gene accounts for under half, and the cause of the remainder is not known. In all, the sample holds about 35,000 clones, and 85% of those were seen once. The ten largest clonotypes hold about 5.8% of the sample. The study evaluated CTLA-4 blockade (ipilimumab) given together with focal radiation therapy in patients who had chemo-refractory metastatic non-small-cell lung cancer. This TCR was sampled from a human donor with non-small cell lung cancer who had stable disease on radiotherapy plus ipilimumab. Sequenced here: peripheral blood, sampled from a patient treated with radiotherapy plus ipilimumab.

The DNA sequence is as follows: TGCGCCAGCAGCCGGACAGGGTTTCTCACAGATACGCAGTATTTT. This sequence encodes CASSRTGFLTDTQYF. Rearrangement joined TRBV4-1 to TRBJ2-3, and 8 bases in between align with TRBD1. Taken from the germline V gene, the CDR1 and CDR2 loops are MGHRA and YSYEKL. V is pruned by 4 bases and J by 2 bases, leaving 5 bases of the junction without a gene match. The cysteine opens and the phenylalanine closes a CDR3 of 15 amino acids. The DNA shown is the 45-base CDR3, in frame from base 1.